This TCR beta chain was captured by sequencing in a study of OX40 agonist ivuxolimab in advanced cancers. Turning to the study itself: Hepatocellular carcinoma, melanoma, renal cell or head and neck cancer affected the dose-escalation patients. Study-level points and caveats: Compared with CD4+, CD8+ T cells on average had more expanded clones.

Per the germline V gene, CDR1 is MGHRA and CDR2 is YSYEKL. This CDR3 is 13 amino acids long. The ends were cut back, 4 bases at V and 5 bases at J, with 11 bases in the middle. Details on this clone: Its antigen is not identified.

Clones were sequenced by immunoSEQ multiplex PCR, and TCRdb holds only the in-frame ones, with some missing. This sample has about 84,000 clones; approximately 89% occur once, and the top ten carry approximately 0.2%. At cycle 4 day 1, cycle 7 day 1, and baseline, blood was sampled. The TCR originated in an adult with an advanced solid tumor such as melanoma, head and neck, liver or kidney cancer. This specimen consisted of CD4+ or CD8+ T cells sorted from blood, obtained in a trial of the OX40 agonist ivuxolimab. The rearrangement uses TRBV4-1 and TRBJ1-1; D not certain. CDR3 DNA sequence: TGCGCCAGCAGCCGTGGTCCCGCAACTGAAGCTTTCTTT. It is translated as CASSRGPATEAFF.